What follows are 10 T cell receptor beta chains derived from one specimen sequenced in a study of blood T cell repertoires in COVID-19 (dated by TCRdb to 2018 to 2020). The receptor library was made with the immunoSEQ multiplex PCR assay. The table comes from immuneACCESS by way of TCRdb, which keeps in-frame sequences with V and J called. Part of the clones is missing from these tables; in studies checked, under half for an unresolved V gene and the rest for unknown reasons. In this sample the table shows roughly 38,000 clones, 81% of which occur a single time. The ten most abundant clones make up 39% of the sample. The sequenced sample consisted of peripheral blood. Receptors were obtained from a man aged 35-49 years with active or convalescent COVID-19.

V is TRBV18 and J is TRBJ1-1; D not resolved. Germline-derived CDR1 and CDR2 are KGHSH and LQKENI. The CDR3 loop spans 13 amino acids. Trimming took 3 bases from V and 5 from J, leaving 10 bases between them. The CDR3 spells CASSPNPSTEAFF. Written as DNA, the CDR3 is TGTGCCAGCTCACCTAACCCCAGTACTGAAGCTTTCTTT.

J is TRBJ2-3 and V is TRBV6-1; no clear D gene. V lost 2 bases and J 8 bases, leaving 8 bases between the germline ends. CDR1 and CDR2 (germline): MNHNS, SASEGT. CDR3 length: 12 residues. For the CDR3, the DNA is TGTGCCAGCAGTGAAAATACGGGTACGCAGTATTTT. Translation gives CASSENTGTQYF.

This clone showed up just a few times. The chain couples TRBV6-2 or TRBV6-3 to TRBJ2-3; 10 bases are shared with TRBD2. V was pared by 5 bases and J by 3 bases, with 5 bases of the junction left unmatched. Germline V gives CDR1 MNHEY, CDR2 SVGEGT. The CDR3 has 15 amino acids. The CDR3 nucleotides read TGTGCCAGCAGTAGCGGGGGGGCCGCGACAGATACGCAGTATTTT. As protein: CASSSGGAATDTQYF.

This rearrangement joins TRBV7-2 to TRBJ1-1, with a weak D call TRBD1 (6 bases). The CDR3 contains 15 residues. Germline lookup yields CDR1 SGHTA and CDR2 FQGNSA. V was cut by 1 base and J by 3 bases, with 12 bases left in between. CDR3: CASSLGWGLDTEAFF. The CDR3 DNA follows: TGTGCCAGCAGCTTAGGGTGGGGGCTAGACACTGAAGCTTTCTTT.

V gene TRBV12-5 combines with J gene TRBJ1-6, with D perhaps TRBD1 (6 bases). The CDR3 extends over 17 amino acids. V lost 0 bases and J lost 7, with 16 bases in between. The germline V gene has CDR1 LGHNT and CDR2 FRNRAP. The CDR3 spells CASGLVPPTGLNSPLHF. The CDR3 DNA follows: TGTGCTAGTGGTTTGGTACCCCCGACAGGCCTAAATTCACCCCTCCACTTT.

The chain is built from TRBV10-2 and TRBJ1-5; D possibly corresponds to TRBD1 (6 bases). This CDR3 contains 14 residues. Trimming took 2 bases from V and 4 from J, leaving 9 bases between them. Germline CDR1 and CDR2: WSHSY and SAAADI. CDR3 residues: CASSEGQWNQPQHF. Here the CDR3 DNA reads TGCGCCAGCAGTGAGGGACAGTGGAATCAGCCCCAGCATTTT.

Concerning this clone itself: The sample has other DNA sequences that encode this CDR3 too. The chain employs TRBV18 and TRBJ1-1, with 10 positions matching TRBD1. J gave up 4 bases and V 3 bases, and 8 bases lay outside the gene matches. CDR1 is KGHSH and CDR2 is LQKENI in the germline V gene. CDR3 length equals 16 residues. The CDR3 reads CASSPPRTGGFTEAFF. The CDR3, as DNA: TGTGCCAGCTCACCCCCCCGGACAGGGGGTTTCACTGAAGCTTTCTTT.

This rearrangement joins TRBV21-1 to TRBJ1-5. TRBV21-1 represents a pseudogene. This CDR3 is 20 amino acids long. CDR3 residues: CASSKPRVTLNGYSNQPQHF. As DNA, the CDR3 is TGTGCCAGCAGCAAACCCCGGGTGACCCTGAATGGATATAGCAATCAGCCCCAGCATTTT.

The J gene is TRBJ1-2, the V gene TRBV4-3; D is unclear. CDR1 and CDR2 from the germline V gene are LGHNA and YSLEER. The V gene lost 0 bases and the J gene lost 5 bases, with 16 bases spanning the gap. This CDR3 is 16 amino acids long. The CDR3 here is CASSQDSGGLGYGYTF. The CDR3 coding sequence is TGCGCCAGCAGCCAAGATTCTGGCGGGCTAGGGTATGGCTACACCTTC.

The sample holds a few counts of this clone. The chain links TRBV25-1 to TRBJ2-5, with 9 bases matching TRBD2. Germline values: CDR1 MGHDK, CDR2 SYGVNS. The CDR3 extends over 15 amino acids. V was clipped by 4 bases and J by 5 bases; unmatched bases: 8. In DNA form, the CDR3 reads TGTGCCAGCAGTGCCCCGGCGGGAGGGGGGGAGACCCAGTACTTC. It is translated as CASSAPAGGGETQYF.